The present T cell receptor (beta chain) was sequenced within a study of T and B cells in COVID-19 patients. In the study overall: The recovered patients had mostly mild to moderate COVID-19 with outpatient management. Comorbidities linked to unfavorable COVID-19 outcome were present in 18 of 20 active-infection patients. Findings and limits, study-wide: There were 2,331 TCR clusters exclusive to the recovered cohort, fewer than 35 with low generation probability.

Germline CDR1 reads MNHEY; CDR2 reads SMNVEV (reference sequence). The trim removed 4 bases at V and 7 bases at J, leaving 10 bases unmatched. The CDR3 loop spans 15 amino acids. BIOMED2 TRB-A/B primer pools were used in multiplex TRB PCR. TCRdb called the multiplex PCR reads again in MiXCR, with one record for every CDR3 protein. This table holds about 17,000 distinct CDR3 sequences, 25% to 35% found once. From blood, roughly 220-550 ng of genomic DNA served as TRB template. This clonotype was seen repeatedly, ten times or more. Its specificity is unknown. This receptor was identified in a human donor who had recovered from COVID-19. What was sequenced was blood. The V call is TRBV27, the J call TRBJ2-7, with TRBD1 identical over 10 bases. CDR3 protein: CASSSADRTGGEQYF. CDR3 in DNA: TGTGCCAGCAGTTCTGCGGACAGGACAGGGGGGGAGCAGTACTTC.